The rows below give T cell receptor beta chains drawn from one sample of a study of radiation and T cells in renal cell carcinoma. Measured with immunoSEQ multiplex PCR; TCRdb has only the in-frame clones, and not every one. Of around 60,000 clones listed, around three quarters are singletons. Here the sequenced sample was blood, taken from a patient whose treatment included radiotherapy and nephrectomy. The receptors here all came from a man aged 60 to 69 with renal cell carcinoma. Both conserved end residues are part of each CDR3. A D gene is named only where the DNA matches it firmly. Size is stated for part of the rows, as once, few or many counts, or as a class when the clone is expanded.

v_call: TRBV5-6; d_call: TRBD1; clone_size: .; j_call: TRBJ1-1; cdr3_aa: CASSWRGQLGTEAFF
v_call: TRBV5-6; d_call: .; clone_size: .; j_call: TRBJ2-7; cdr3_aa: CASSSDSSYEQYF
v_call: TRBV6-5; d_call: TRBD1; clone_size: .; j_call: TRBJ1-5; cdr3_aa: CASRPGTGGGQPQHF
v_call: TRBV7-2; d_call: .; clone_size: .; j_call: TRBJ1-4; cdr3_aa: CASSLKGGEKLFF
v_call: TRBV9; d_call: .; clone_size: .; j_call: TRBJ1-3; cdr3_aa: CASSVLGSSGNTIYF
v_call: TRBV2; d_call: .; clone_size: few; j_call: TRBJ1-5; cdr3_aa: CASSDSHSNQPQHF
v_call: TRBV12-5; d_call: .; clone_size: .; j_call: TRBJ2-5; cdr3_aa: CASGLKYGLSLQETQYF
v_call: TRBV7-6; d_call: TRBD2; clone_size: .; j_call: TRBJ2-3; cdr3_aa: CASSLRGTSGSSTDTQYF
v_call: TRBV2; d_call: TRBD1; clone_size: .; j_call: TRBJ1-6; cdr3_aa: CASSEASLGQGSPLHF
v_call: TRBV7-8; d_call: TRBD1; clone_size: .; j_call: TRBJ1-1; cdr3_aa: CASSHSGTGIAEAFF
v_call: TRBV10-1; d_call: .; clone_size: .; j_call: TRBJ1-1; cdr3_aa: CASSRTANTEAFF
v_call: TRBV7-8; d_call: TRBD2; clone_size: once; j_call: TRBJ2-1; cdr3_aa: CASSPVVPSGANEQFF
v_call: TRBV30; d_call: .; clone_size: .; j_call: TRBJ2-2; cdr3_aa: CAWTKTGETGELFF
v_call: TRBV10-3; d_call: .; clone_size: .; j_call: TRBJ1-3; cdr3_aa: CAIKDDSSSGNTIYF
v_call: TRBV30; d_call: .; clone_size: .; j_call: TRBJ2-3; cdr3_aa: CAWTPAGYTDTQYF
v_call: TRBV19; d_call: TRBD1; clone_size: .; j_call: TRBJ2-4; cdr3_aa: CASSPGTGNIQYF
v_call: TRBV5-6; d_call: .; clone_size: .; j_call: TRBJ1-5; cdr3_aa: CASNRAGYGNQPQHF
v_call: TRBV5-4; d_call: .; clone_size: .; j_call: TRBJ1-2; cdr3_aa: CASSLEILNHGYTF
v_call: TRBV6-5; d_call: .; clone_size: once; j_call: TRBJ2-5; cdr3_aa: CASSSTRETQYF
v_call: TRBV7-9; d_call: TRBD1; clone_size: .; j_call: TRBJ1-2; cdr3_aa: CASSPPGQGHGYTF
v_call: TRBV9; d_call: TRBD2; clone_size: .; j_call: TRBJ2-3; cdr3_aa: CASSLTSGGADTQYF
v_call: TRBV5-1; d_call: .; clone_size: .; j_call: TRBJ1-1; cdr3_aa: CASSEDTPNTEAFF
v_call: TRBV14; d_call: .; clone_size: .; j_call: TRBJ1-4; cdr3_aa: CASSQVGAPAVGKLFF
v_call: TRBV13; d_call: .; clone_size: .; j_call: TRBJ1-5; cdr3_aa: CASSLAGRPQHF
v_call: TRBV29-1; d_call: .; clone_size: .; j_call: TRBJ1-1; cdr3_aa: CSCMEGVNTEAFF
v_call: TRBV12-2; d_call: .; clone_size: once; j_call: TRBJ2-5; cdr3_aa: CASRLYLLAGKETQYF
v_call: TRBV15; d_call: .; clone_size: .; j_call: TRBJ2-5; cdr3_aa: CATRDNRLVGETQYF
v_call: TRBV6-6; d_call: .; clone_size: .; j_call: TRBJ1-4; cdr3_aa: CASSLGDNEKLFF